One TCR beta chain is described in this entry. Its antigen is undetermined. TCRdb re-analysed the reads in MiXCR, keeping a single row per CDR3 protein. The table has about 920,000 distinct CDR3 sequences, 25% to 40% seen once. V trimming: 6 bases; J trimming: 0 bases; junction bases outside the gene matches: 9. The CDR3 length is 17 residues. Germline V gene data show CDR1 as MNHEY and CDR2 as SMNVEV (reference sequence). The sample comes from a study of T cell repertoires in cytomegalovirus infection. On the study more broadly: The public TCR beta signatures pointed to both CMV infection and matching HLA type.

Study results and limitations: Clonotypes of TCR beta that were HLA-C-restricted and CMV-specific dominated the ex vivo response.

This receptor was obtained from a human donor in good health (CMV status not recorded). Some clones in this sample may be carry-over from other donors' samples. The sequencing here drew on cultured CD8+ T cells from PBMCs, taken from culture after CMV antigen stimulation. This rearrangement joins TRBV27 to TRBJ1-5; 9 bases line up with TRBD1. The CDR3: CASSRGQGPYSNQPQHF. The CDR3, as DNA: TGTGCCAGCAGCCGCGGACAGGGGCCTTATAGCAATCAGCCCCAGCATTTT.